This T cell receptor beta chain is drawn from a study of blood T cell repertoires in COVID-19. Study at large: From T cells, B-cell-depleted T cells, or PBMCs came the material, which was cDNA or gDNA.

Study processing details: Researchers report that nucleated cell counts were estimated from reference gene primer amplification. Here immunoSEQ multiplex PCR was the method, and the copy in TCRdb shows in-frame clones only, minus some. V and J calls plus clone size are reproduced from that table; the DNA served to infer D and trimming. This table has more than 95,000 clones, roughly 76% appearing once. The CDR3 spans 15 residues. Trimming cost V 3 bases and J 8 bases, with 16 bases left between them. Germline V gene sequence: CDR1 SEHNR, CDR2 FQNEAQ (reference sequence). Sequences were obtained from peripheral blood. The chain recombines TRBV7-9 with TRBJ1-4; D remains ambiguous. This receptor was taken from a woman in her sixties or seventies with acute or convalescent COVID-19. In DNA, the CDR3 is TGTGCCAGCAGCTTGTGGACGACGGGAAGGGAAAAACTGTTTTTT. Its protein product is CASSLWTTGREKLFF. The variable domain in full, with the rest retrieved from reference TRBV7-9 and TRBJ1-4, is DTGVSQNPRHKITKRGQNVTFRCDPISEHNRLYWYRQTLGQGPEFLTYFQNEAQLEKSRLLSDRFSAERPKGSFSTLEIQRTEQGDSAMYLCASSLWTTGREKLFFGSGTQLSVL.